The rows below give T cell receptor beta chains drawn from one sample of a study of CD8+CD57+ T cells in acquired aplastic anemia. TCRdb passed the reads through MiXCR, listing each CDR3 protein once. The repertoire holds some 150,000 distinct CDR3 sequences, with over 70% as singletons. The sample taken for sequencing was sorted CD4+, CD8+, or CD8+CD57+ T cells (not recorded which) from PBMCs. These TCRs come from a human donor with aplastic anemia. Each CDR3 is given with its conserved first and last residue. A D gene is named only where the DNA matches it firmly. Some rows have no size entry. The others give once, few or many, or a class for an expanded clone.

CDR3aa: CASSQGVFVGNTEAFF
CDR3nt: TGCGCCAGCAGCCAAGGGGTTTTTGTGGGGAACACTGAAGCTTTCTTT
d_gene: .
v_gene: TRBV4-1
abundance: .
j_gene: TRBJ1-1

CDR3aa: CASSAGTSGTDEQFF
CDR3nt: TGCGCCAGCAGTGCCGGGACTAGCGGGACCGATGAGCAGTTCTTC
d_gene: TRBD2
v_gene: TRBV10-1
abundance: .
j_gene: TRBJ2-1

CDR3aa: CASRVDSGGGQETQYF
CDR3nt: TGTGCCAGCAGAGTGGATAGTGGAGGGGGGCAAGAGACCCAGTACTTC
d_gene: .
v_gene: TRBV2
abundance: few
j_gene: TRBJ2-5

CDR3aa: CAISEERGSGTQHF
CDR3nt: TGTGCCATCAGTGAGGAGAGGGGATCGGGGACCCAGCATTTT
d_gene: .
v_gene: TRBV10-3
abundance: .
j_gene: TRBJ1-5

CDR3aa: CSDSPAGGNEQFF
CDR3nt: TGCAGTGACTCGCCAGCGGGGGGGAATGAGCAGTTCTTC
d_gene: TRBD2
v_gene: TRBV20-1
abundance: .
j_gene: TRBJ2-1

CDR3aa: CASSLRQDGTASPLHF
CDR3nt: TGCGCCAGCAGCCTCCGACAGGACGGCACCGCCTCACCCCTCCACTTT
d_gene: .
v_gene: TRBV4-3
abundance: .
j_gene: TRBJ1-6

CDR3aa: CASSSDRGVGTQYF
CDR3nt: TGTGCCAGCAGTTCAGACAGGGGTGTTGGGACCCAGTACTTC
d_gene: TRBD1
v_gene: TRBV6-4
abundance: few
j_gene: TRBJ2-5

CDR3aa: CSATGTSVNEQFF
CDR3nt: TGCAGTGCCACCGGGACTAGCGTAAATGAGCAGTTCTTC
d_gene: TRBD2
v_gene: TRBV20-1
abundance: once
j_gene: TRBJ2-1

CDR3aa: CSARRPDMNTEAFF
CDR3nt: TGCAGTGCTAGACGCCCAGATATGAACACTGAAGCTTTCTTT
d_gene: .
v_gene: TRBV20-1
abundance: once
j_gene: TRBJ1-1

CDR3aa: CSAVRDDYNEQFF
CDR3nt: TGCAGTGCCGTCCGGGACGACTACAATGAGCAGTTCTTC
d_gene: .
v_gene: TRBV20-1
abundance: large
j_gene: TRBJ2-1

CDR3aa: CASSLVRGVYEQYF
CDR3nt: TGTGCCAGCAGCTTAGTCAGGGGGGTCTACGAGCAGTACTTC
d_gene: .
v_gene: TRBV7-8
abundance: .
j_gene: TRBJ2-7

CDR3aa: CASSRGLDTQYF
CDR3nt: TGTGCCAGCAGCCGCGGACTAGATACGCAGTATTTT
d_gene: .
v_gene: TRBV9
abundance: .
j_gene: TRBJ2-3

CDR3aa: CASSYRQGGGYTF
CDR3nt: TGTGCCAGCAGTTATCGCCAGGGAGGTGGCTACACCTTC
d_gene: .
v_gene: TRBV6-5
abundance: .
j_gene: TRBJ1-2

CDR3aa: CSASTGAPDTQYF
CDR3nt: TGCAGTGCCAGTACCGGGGCTCCAGATACGCAGTATTTT
d_gene: .
v_gene: TRBV20-1
abundance: .
j_gene: TRBJ2-3

CDR3aa: CASSAVAHDHNEQFF
CDR3nt: TGTGCCAGTAGTGCAGTAGCGCACGACCACAATGAGCAGTTCTTC
d_gene: .
v_gene: TRBV19
abundance: few
j_gene: TRBJ2-1

CDR3aa: CSARDGGLSTDTQYF
CDR3nt: TGCAGTGCTAGAGATGGCGGGCTGAGCACAGATACGCAGTATTTT
d_gene: .
v_gene: TRBV20-1
abundance: few
j_gene: TRBJ2-3

CDR3aa: CASSTSGGAGETQYF
CDR3nt: TGTGCCAGCAGCACAAGCGGGGGGGCCGGAGAGACCCAGTACTTC
d_gene: TRBD2
v_gene: TRBV7-6
abundance: few
j_gene: TRBJ2-5

CDR3aa: CASSEQGIEQYF
CDR3nt: TGTGCCAGCAGTGAACAGGGGATCGAGCAGTACTTC
d_gene: TRBD1
v_gene: TRBV6-5
abundance: .
j_gene: TRBJ2-7

CDR3aa: CSVVDPAISTDTQYF
CDR3nt: TGCAGCGTTGTCGATCCGGCTATCAGCACAGATACGCAGTATTTT
d_gene: .
v_gene: TRBV29-1
abundance: .
j_gene: TRBJ2-3

CDR3aa: CASSGTVTEAFF
CDR3nt: TGTGCCAGCAGCGGGACAGTAACTGAAGCTTTCTTT
d_gene: TRBD1
v_gene: TRBV25-1
abundance: .
j_gene: TRBJ1-1

CDR3aa: CASSEYRVTGYTF
CDR3nt: TGTGCCAGCAGTGAATACAGGGTGACGGGCTACACCTTC
d_gene: .
v_gene: TRBV6-1
abundance: .
j_gene: TRBJ1-2

CDR3aa: CASSWGSDHNEQFF
CDR3nt: TGTGCCAGCAGCTGGGGTAGCGACCACAATGAGCAGTTCTTC
d_gene: .
v_gene: TRBV11-2
abundance: many
j_gene: TRBJ2-1

CDR3aa: CAGSEAGANSPLHF
CDR3nt: TGTGCCGGCAGTGAGGCAGGAGCCAATTCACCCCTCCACTTT
d_gene: .
v_gene: TRBV6-4
abundance: .
j_gene: TRBJ1-6

CDR3aa: CASSATAQNTEAFF
CDR3nt: TGTGCCAGCAGCGCCACCGCGCAGAACACTGAAGCTTTCTTT
d_gene: .
v_gene: TRBV7-8
abundance: .
j_gene: TRBJ1-1

CDR3aa: CASLGQPPSPLHF
CDR3nt: TGTGCCAGCCTAGGCCAGCCCCCATCACCCCTCCACTTT
d_gene: .
v_gene: TRBV2
abundance: .
j_gene: TRBJ1-6

CDR3aa: CSVGDGNQPQHF
CDR3nt: TGCAGCGTGGGGGACGGCAATCAGCCCCAGCATTTT
d_gene: .
v_gene: TRBV29-1
abundance: .
j_gene: TRBJ1-5

CDR3aa: CASSFGGAQETQYF
CDR3nt: TGTGCCAGCAGCTTCGGAGGGGCGCAAGAGACCCAGTACTTC
d_gene: .
v_gene: TRBV7-9
abundance: .
j_gene: TRBJ2-5

CDR3aa: CSAREGYGYYEQYF
CDR3nt: TGCAGTGCTAGGGAGGGGTACGGGTACTACGAGCAGTACTTC
d_gene: .
v_gene: TRBV20-1
abundance: few
j_gene: TRBJ2-7

CDR3aa: CASSPRVRNEQFF
CDR3nt: TGTGCCAGCAGCCCACGGGTCCGCAATGAGCAGTTCTTC
d_gene: .
v_gene: TRBV7-8
abundance: .
j_gene: TRBJ2-1

CDR3aa: CASSLQRGGGETQYF
CDR3nt: TGTGCCAGCAGCTTGCAGCGGGGGGGCGGAGAGACCCAGTACTTC
d_gene: TRBD2
v_gene: TRBV7-2
abundance: few
j_gene: TRBJ2-5

CDR3aa: CSVLESSTDGYTF
CDR3nt: TGCAGCGTTCTTGAAAGTTCAACGGATGGCTACACCTTC
d_gene: .
v_gene: TRBV29-1
abundance: .
j_gene: TRBJ1-2

CDR3aa: CATSRDKGETQYF
CDR3nt: TGTGCCACCAGCAGAGACAAGGGGGAGACCCAGTACTTC
d_gene: .
v_gene: TRBV15
abundance: .
j_gene: TRBJ2-5

CDR3aa: CASSLDWGQSQPQHF
CDR3nt: TGTGCCAGCAGCTTAGATTGGGGACAGAGTCAGCCCCAGCATTTT
d_gene: TRBD1
v_gene: TRBV7-2
abundance: .
j_gene: TRBJ1-5

CDR3aa: CATFGTGGYEQYF
CDR3nt: TGTGCCACCTTCGGGACAGGGGGCTACGAGCAGTACTTC
d_gene: TRBD1
v_gene: TRBV10-3
abundance: .
j_gene: TRBJ2-7

CDR3aa: CASSPGQHAYEQYF
CDR3nt: TGTGCCAGCAGCCCGGGACAGCATGCCTACGAGCAGTACTTC
d_gene: TRBD1
v_gene: TRBV7-9
abundance: .
j_gene: TRBJ2-7

CDR3aa: CATSTGLQETQYF
CDR3nt: TGTGCCACCAGCACAGGACTGCAAGAGACCCAGTACTTC
d_gene: .
v_gene: TRBV15
abundance: few
j_gene: TRBJ2-5